This TCR beta chain was documented in a study of T cells in Graves' hyperthyroidism and ophthalmopathy. Study conclusions and caveats: Blood shared most expanded thyroid clonotypes above 0.001. Ophthalmopathy was identified by the model a median about seven months ahead of onset.

Using RNA transcripts as the source, TCR beta CDR3 regions were amplified. First-round RT-PCR targeting the TCR CDR3 was performed with the HTBI primer set. A single record per CDR3 protein comes from TCRdb applying MiXCR to the multiplex PCR reads. The sample has about 570,000 distinct CDR3 sequences, around 46% seen once. Diagnoses used clinical symptoms, serum thyroxine and TRAb, thyroid ultrasound and orbital computed tomography. Worth noting for this clonotype: The antigen remains undetermined.

V was trimmed by 8 bases and J by 3 bases, leaving 13 bases between them. The CDR3 covers 12 residues. CDR1 is SQVTM and CDR2 is ANQGSEA in the germline V gene. The V call is TRBV29-1, the J call TRBJ1-2; D call uncertain. The TCR was taken from an adult woman with Graves' disease, either hyperthyroidism or ophthalmopathy (not recorded which). Specimen: peripheral blood or thyroid tissue (not recorded which). The CDR3 sequence: CSLATRDYGYTF. DNA of the CDR3: TGCAGCTTAGCTACCCGGGACTATGGCTACACCTTC.